This T cell receptor beta chain was sequenced for a study of T cell changes during pregnancy in multiple sclerosis. V was clipped by 0 bases and J by 0 bases, with 15 bases between them. The CDR3 is 17 amino acids. Germline-derived CDR1 and CDR2 are LGHNA and YSLEER. Profiling relied on immunoSEQ multiplex PCR, and the TCRdb table lists in-frame clones only, not all of them. The profile shows 29,000 or so clones, roughly nine tenths of them singletons. The sample consisted of CD8+ T cells from peripheral blood mononuclear cells, taken in the second trimester of pregnancy. This chain uses TRBV4-3 with TRBJ2-7, with a tentative D call TRBD2 (5 bases). The receptor comes from a female donor with multiple sclerosis, enrolled in a pregnancy study. The CDR3: CASSQDGPSGISYEQYF. CDR3 in DNA: TGCGCCAGCAGCCAAGATGGGCCTTCGGGGATCTCCTACGAGCAGTACTTC.